This TCR beta chain was retrieved from a study of blood T cell repertoires in COVID-19. For the study at large: The samples span acute and convalescent COVID-19 from the United States, Italy and Spain. From T cells, B-cell-depleted T cells, or PBMCs came the material, which was cDNA or gDNA.

There are a few counts of this clone. In the source study's methods: Estimation of nucleated cell counts relied on the amplification of reference gene primers. Sequenced by immunoSEQ multiplex PCR; TCRdb stores in-frame clones only, minus some. That table supplies the V and J calls and clone size; D and trimming were determined from the DNA. Of 180,000 or so clones listed, 80% to 85% are singletons. The CDR3 is 15 amino acids. The germline V gene encodes CDR1 PRHDT and CDR2 FYEKMQ (reference sequence). Trimming cost V 4 bases and J 1 base, with 14 bases left between them. The chain has TRBV13 and TRBJ2-7; a weak D match, TRBD2 (6 bases). This clonotype was obtained from a human donor with acute or convalescent COVID-19. The donor label of this sample is uncertain. Sequencing used peripheral blood. CDR3 protein: CASSSIGTESYEQYF. The CDR3 nucleotides read TGTGCCAGCAGCTCCATCGGGACTGAATCCTACGAGCAGTACTTC.